This T cell receptor beta chain was sequenced for a study of blood T cell repertoires in COVID-19. As for the study in general: Material from acute and convalescent COVID-19 was sourced from the United States, Italy and Spain. PBMCs, B-cell-depleted T cells, or T cells were the source of the cDNA or gDNA that made up the material.

This clone occurred a few times. In the authors' workflow: How many nucleated cells were present was estimated from reference gene primer amplification. Clones were read by immunoSEQ multiplex PCR, and TCRdb kept only the in-frame ones, dropping some. For V, J and clone size, that table is used; D and trimming come from the DNA. The table records about 67,000 clones, around 85% of them present only once. This CDR3 is built from 18 residues. Trimming cost V 0 bases and J 0 bases, with 16 bases left between them. CDR1 is KGHDR, CDR2 SFDVKD, per germline. The source of this sequence is a man aged 45-60 years with active COVID-19. The sequenced material came from peripheral blood. The chain joins TRBV24-1 to TRBJ1-2; TRBD1 might be the D (6 bases). The CDR3 sequence: CATSDLSGHEVANYGYTF. The CDR3 coding sequence is TGTGCCACCAGTGATTTGTCGGGACACGAAGTAGCTAACTATGGCTACACCTTC.